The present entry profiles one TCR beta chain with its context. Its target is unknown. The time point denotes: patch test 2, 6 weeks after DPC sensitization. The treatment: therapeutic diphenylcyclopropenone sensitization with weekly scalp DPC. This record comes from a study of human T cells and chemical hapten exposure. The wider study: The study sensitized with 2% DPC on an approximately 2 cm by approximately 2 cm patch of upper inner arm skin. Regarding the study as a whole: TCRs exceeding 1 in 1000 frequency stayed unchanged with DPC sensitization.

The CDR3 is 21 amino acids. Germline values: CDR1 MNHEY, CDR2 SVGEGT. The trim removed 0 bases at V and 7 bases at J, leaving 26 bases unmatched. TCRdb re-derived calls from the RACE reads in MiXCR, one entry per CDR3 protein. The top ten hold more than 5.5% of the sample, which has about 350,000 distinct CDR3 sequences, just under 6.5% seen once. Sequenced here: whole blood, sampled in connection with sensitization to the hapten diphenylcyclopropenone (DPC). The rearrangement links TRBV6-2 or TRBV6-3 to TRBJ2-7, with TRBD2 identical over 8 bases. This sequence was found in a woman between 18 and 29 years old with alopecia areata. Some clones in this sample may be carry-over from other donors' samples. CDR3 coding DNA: TGTGCCAGCAGTTACTCGATAGCGGGGCGTGGAACCTGGCCGGGGGGACGAGAGCAGTACTTC. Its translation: CASSYSIAGRGTWPGGREQYF.